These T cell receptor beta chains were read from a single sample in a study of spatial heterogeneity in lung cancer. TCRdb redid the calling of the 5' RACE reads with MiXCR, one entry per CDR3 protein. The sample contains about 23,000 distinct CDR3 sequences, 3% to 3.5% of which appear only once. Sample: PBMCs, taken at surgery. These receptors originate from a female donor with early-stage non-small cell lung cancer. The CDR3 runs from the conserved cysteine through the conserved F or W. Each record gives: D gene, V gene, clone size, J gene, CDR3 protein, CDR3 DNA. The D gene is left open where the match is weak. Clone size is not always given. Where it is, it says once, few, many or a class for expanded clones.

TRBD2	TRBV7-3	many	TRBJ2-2	CASRGLAAGELFF	TGTGCCAGCAGGGGACTAGCGGCCGGGGAGCTGTTTTTT
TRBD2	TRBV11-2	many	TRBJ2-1	CASSRGLAGVLELVF	TGTGCCAGCAGCCGGGGACTAGCGGGAGTCTTAGAGTTGGTCTTC
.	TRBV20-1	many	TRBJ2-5	CSANIMLETQYF	TGCAGTGCTAACATCATGTTGGAGACCCAGTACTTC
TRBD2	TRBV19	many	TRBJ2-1	CASSIASGMSYNEQFF	TGTGCCAGTAGTATCGCTAGCGGGATGTCCTACAATGAGCAGTTCTTC
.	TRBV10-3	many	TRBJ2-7	CAIQATLSSPYEQYF	TGTGCCATTCAAGCAACTCTTAGTTCCCCCTACGAGCAGTACTTC
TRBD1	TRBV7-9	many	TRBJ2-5	CASSLGTGQETQYF	TGTGCCAGCAGCTTAGGGACAGGGCAAGAGACCCAGTACTTC
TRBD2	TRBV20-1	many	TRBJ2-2	CSARTSGTAGELFF	TGCAGTGCAAGGACTAGCGGGACTGCCGGGGAGCTGTTTTTT
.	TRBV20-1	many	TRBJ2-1	CSAGLGAGDEQFF	TGCAGTGCTGGCCTAGGGGCAGGGGATGAGCAGTTCTTC
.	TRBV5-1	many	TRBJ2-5	CASSPGGGQETQYF	TGCGCCAGCAGCCCGGGCGGTGGACAAGAGACCCAGTACTTC
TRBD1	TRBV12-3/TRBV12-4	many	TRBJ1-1	CASREDRWNTEAFF	TGTGCCAGCAGGGAGGACAGGTGGAACACTGAAGCTTTCTTT
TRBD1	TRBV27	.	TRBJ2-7	CASSLFFLGQRSYEQYF	TGTGCCAGCAGTTTATTTTTTTTGGGACAGCGGTCCTACGAGCAGTACTTC
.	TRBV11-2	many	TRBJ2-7	CASGQTTGLYEQYF	TGTGCCAGCGGCCAGACTACGGGACTCTACGAGCAGTACTTC
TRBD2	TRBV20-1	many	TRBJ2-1	CRAERGSQINEQFF	TGCAGGGCAGAGCGGGGGTCACAGATCAATGAGCAGTTCTTC
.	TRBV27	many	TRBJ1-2	CASTTRWGSKAVYGYTF	TGTGCCAGCACCACCCGGTGGGGGAGCAAGGCGGTCTATGGCTACACCTTC
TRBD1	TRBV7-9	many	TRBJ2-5	CASSDGQGGETQYF	TGTGCCAGCAGCGACGGACAGGGTGGGGAGACCCAGTACTTC
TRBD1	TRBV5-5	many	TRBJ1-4	CASSERTGSSEKLFF	TGTGCCAGCAGCGAAAGGACAGGGTCAAGTGAAAAACTGTTTTTT
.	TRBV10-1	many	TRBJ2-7	CASGPTASSEQYF	TGCGCCAGCGGGCCGACAGCGTCTAGCGAGCAGTACTTC
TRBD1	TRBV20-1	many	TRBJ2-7	CSANRGDRGYEQYF	TGCAGTGCTAACCGCGGGGACAGGGGCTACGAGCAGTACTTC
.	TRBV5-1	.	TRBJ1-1	CASRGGENTEAFF	TGCGCCAGCAGGGGTGGTGAGAACACTGAAGCTTTCTTT
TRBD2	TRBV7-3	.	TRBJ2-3	CASSLEGGADTQYF	TGTGCCAGCAGTCTCGAGGGAGGGGCAGATACGCAGTATTTT
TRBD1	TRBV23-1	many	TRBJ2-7	CASSQSTGALYEQYF	TGCGCCAGCAGTCAATCGACAGGGGCGTTATACGAGCAGTACTTC
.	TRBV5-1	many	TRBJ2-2	CASRTGTVGTGELFF	TGCGCCAGTAGAACCGGGACGGTAGGGACCGGGGAGCTGTTTTTT
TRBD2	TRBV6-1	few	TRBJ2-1	CASSEIPVLAAESYNEQFF	TGTGCCAGCAGTGAGATCCCAGTGCTAGCGGCCGAATCCTACAATGAGCAGTTCTTC
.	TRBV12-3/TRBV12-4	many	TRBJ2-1	CASSPIPDLEQFF	TGTGCCAGCAGTCCCATCCCGGATCTTGAGCAGTTCTTC
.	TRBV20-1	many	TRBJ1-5	CSARDQGQPQHF	TGCAGTGCTAGAGATCAGGGTCAGCCCCAGCATTTT
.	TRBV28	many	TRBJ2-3	CASSFGALTDTQYF	TGTGCCAGCAGTTTCGGGGCTCTCACAGATACGCAGTATTTT
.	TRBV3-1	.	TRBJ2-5	CASSLQETQYF	TGTGCCAGCAGCCTCCAAGAGACCCAGTACTTC
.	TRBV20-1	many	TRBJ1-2	CSARARDIRGYTF	TGCAGTGCTAGAGCCCGGGACATCCGAGGCTACACCTTC
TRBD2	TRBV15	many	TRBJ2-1	CATSRAGRVGVNEQFF	TGTGCCACCAGCCGGGCCGGGAGGGTTGGTGTGAATGAGCAGTTCTTC
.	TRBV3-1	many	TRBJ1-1	CASSHYRDLNTEAFF	TGTGCCAGCAGCCACTACAGGGATTTGAACACTGAAGCTTTCTTT
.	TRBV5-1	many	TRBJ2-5	CASKPTPRGPQETQYF	TGCGCCAGCAAACCTACCCCGCGGGGGCCCCAAGAGACCCAGTACTTC
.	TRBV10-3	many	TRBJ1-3	CAISEQASGNTIYF	TGTGCCATCAGTGAACAGGCCTCTGGAAACACCATATATTTT
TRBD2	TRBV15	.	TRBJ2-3	CATSREIAGEATQYF	TGTGCCACCAGCCGAGAGATAGCGGGAGAGGCTACGCAGTATTTT
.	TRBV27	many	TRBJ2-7	CASAPQEGPAYEQYF	TGTGCCAGCGCACCCCAGGAGGGACCAGCCTACGAGCAGTACTTC
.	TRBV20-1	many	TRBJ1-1	CSAPMSGNTEAFF	TGCAGTGCCCCGATGTCGGGAAACACTGAAGCTTTCTTT
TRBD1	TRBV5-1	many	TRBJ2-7	CASSFGQGSVYEQYF	TGCGCCAGCAGCTTCGGACAGGGGTCGGTCTACGAGCAGTACTTC
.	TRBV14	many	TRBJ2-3	CASSDDSDTQYF	TGTGCCAGCAGCGACGATTCGGATACGCAGTATTTT
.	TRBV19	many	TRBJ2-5	CASRSVGGAETQYF	TGTGCCAGTAGAAGTGTCGGGGGCGCGGAGACCCAGTACTTC
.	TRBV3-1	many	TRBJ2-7	CASSRGYEQYF	TGTGCCAGCAGCCGCGGCTACGAGCAGTACTTC
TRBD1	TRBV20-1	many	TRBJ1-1	CSARGGGQGGNTEAFF	TGCAGTGCTAGAGGTGGCGGACAGGGGGGAAACACTGAAGCTTTCTTT
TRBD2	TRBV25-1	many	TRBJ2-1	CASSESRTSQFF	TGTGCCAGCAGTGAAAGCCGGACTAGTCAGTTCTTC
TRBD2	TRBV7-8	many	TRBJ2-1	CASSFQAGGLINNEQFF	TGTGCCAGCAGCTTTCAAGCGGGGGGCTTGATCAACAATGAGCAGTTCTTC
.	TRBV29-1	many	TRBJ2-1	CSVDLGNEQFF	TGCAGCGTTGATCTGGGAAATGAGCAGTTCTTC
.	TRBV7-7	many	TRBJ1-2	CASSSETWGRANYGYTF	TGTGCCAGCAGCTCGGAGACATGGGGCCGAGCTAACTATGGCTACACCTTC
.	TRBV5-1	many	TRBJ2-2	CASSPTTGIRNGELFF	TGCGCCAGCAGTCCGACCACAGGGATAAGGAACGGGGAGCTGTTTTTT
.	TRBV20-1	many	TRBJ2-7	CSARGGRGSREQYF	TGCAGTGCTAGAGGGGGCCGGGGCTCGCGCGAGCAGTACTTC
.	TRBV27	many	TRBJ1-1	CASSLYRGQTEAFF	TGTGCCAGCAGTTTATATCGGGGGCAGACTGAAGCTTTCTTT
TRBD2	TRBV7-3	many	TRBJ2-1	CASSRFLAGGYNEQFF	TGTGCCAGCAGCCGTTTTCTAGCGGGAGGTTACAATGAGCAGTTCTTC
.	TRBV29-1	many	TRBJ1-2	CSVETGSNYGYTF	TGCAGCGTTGAGACGGGAAGTAACTATGGCTACACCTTC
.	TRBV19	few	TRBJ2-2	CASTRDRGNIGELFF	TGTGCCAGTACCCGAGACCGGGGGAACATCGGGGAGCTGTTTTTT
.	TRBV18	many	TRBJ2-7	CASSQDPTDEQYF	TGTGCCAGCTCACAGGACCCGACCGACGAGCAGTACTTC
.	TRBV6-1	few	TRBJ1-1	CASSQGQLTEAFF	TGTGCCAGCAGCCAGGGACAACTCACTGAAGCTTTCTTT
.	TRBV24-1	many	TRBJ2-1	CATSDRVRNEQFF	TGTGCCACCAGTGACCGGGTTCGGAATGAGCAGTTCTTC